The 30 T cell receptor beta chains given below trace back to one sample, sequenced in a study of memory B cells and T cells in multiple sclerosis. Separate sequencing covered autoproliferating (CFSE-dim) and non-proliferating (CFSE-high) T cells from stimulus-free culture. Replicate wells were pooled after more than six days of stimulus-free culture of roughly 5x10^7 CFSE-labeled PBMCs. Antigen specificity for these receptors is unknown. TCRdb's copy holds only in-frame clones and misses some; the assay was immunoSEQ multiplex PCR. Of approximately 32,000 clones detected, roughly 83% appear once; the ten largest clones hold roughly 3%. The specimen sequenced was PBMCs from blood kept in culture. These receptors came from a human donor with multiple sclerosis.

The chain recombines TRBV5-1 with TRBJ2-5; TRBD2 is a possible D gene (6 bases). The J call is in doubt because the DNA end fits TRBJ2-7 better. This CDR3 spans 13 amino acids. Germline CDR1 SGHRS, CDR2 YFSETQ. CDR3 DNA: TGCGCCAGCAGCTTCGGGAGAGGATACGAGCAGTACTTC. Translated, it gives CASSFGRGYEQYF.

The rearrangement joins TRBV19 to TRBJ1-3; maybe TRBD1 (5 bases). V was pared by 5 bases and J by 2 bases, with 7 bases between. The CDR3 contains 13 residues. Germline values: CDR1 LNHDA, CDR2 SQIVND (reference sequence). The CDR3 coding sequence is TGTGCCAGTAGTTCGGGACCTGGAAACACCATATATTTT. Translation: CASSSGPGNTIYF.

The count of this clone is one. V is TRBV10-2 and J is TRBJ1-1, with D tentatively TRBD1 (6 bases). Germline CDR1 is WSHSY and CDR2 is SAAADI. The V gene lost 8 bases and the J gene lost 8 bases, with 9 bases spanning the gap. This CDR3 is 10 amino acids long. The CDR3 sequence is CASGGTEAFF. Here the CDR3 DNA reads TGCGCCAGCGGGGGGACAGAAGCTTTCTTT.

The chain combines TRBV7-2 with TRBJ2-6, with a weak D call TRBD1 (5 bases). The germline V gene has CDR1 SGHTA and CDR2 FQGNSA. The CDR3 is 18 residues long. Trimming cost V 1 base and J 4 bases, with 17 bases left between them. CDR3 protein: CASSLDPQGISGANVLTF. In DNA, the CDR3 is TGTGCCAGCAGCTTAGACCCCCAGGGTATCTCCGGGGCCAACGTCCTGACTTTC.

The V and J genes are TRBV27 and TRBJ1-1; no definite D call. The CDR3 spans 11 residues. V lost 6 bases and J 4 bases, leaving 6 bases between the germline ends. The germline V gene encodes CDR1 MNHEY and CDR2 SMNVEV (reference sequence). DNA for the CDR3: TGTGCCAGCAGGAAGGGCACTGAAGCTTTCTTT. It translates to CASRKGTEAFF.

V and J are TRBV6-6 and TRBJ2-3, with 7 bases lining up with TRBD2. With V trimmed by 2 bases and J by 5 bases, 10 bases remained unmatched. Germline V gene lookup returns CDR1 MNHNY and CDR2 SVGAGI (reference sequence). CDR3 length: 16 residues. CDR3 region: CASSYGTTLGVDTQYF. The CDR3 DNA reads TGTGCCAGCAGTTACGGGACTACTCTGGGGGTAGATACGCAGTATTTT.

The V call is TRBV6-1, the J call TRBJ2-2; 7 bases line up with TRBD2. The CDR3 length is 18 residues. J was trimmed by 4 bases and V by 4 bases; bases with no gene match: 15. CDR1 is MNHNS, CDR2 SASEGT, per germline. CDR3 residues: CASSATSVGKGSTGELFF. The CDR3 DNA sequence: TGTGCCAGCAGTGCCACTAGCGTCGGTAAAGGGAGCACCGGGGAGCTGTTTTTT.

This clone has just a few counts. The V call is TRBV5-4, the J call TRBJ2-7, with no clear D. This CDR3 has 11 amino acids. Trimming removed 3 bases at V and 0 bases at J, with 1 base between. The germline V gene encodes CDR1 SGHNT and CDR2 YYREEE (reference sequence). The CDR3 DNA reads TGTGCCAGCAGCTCCTCCTACGAGCAGTACTTC. The encoded protein is CASSSSYEQYF.

V usage is TRBV9 and J usage is TRBJ2-3; D possibly corresponds to TRBD1 (6 bases). CDR1 and CDR2 from the germline V gene are SGDLS and YYNGEE. Trimming stripped 7 bases from V and 4 bases from J, with 10 bases between. This CDR3 has 12 residues. CDR3 in DNA: TGTGCCAGCCAGGGGAGTTCAGATACGCAGTATTTT. As protein: CASQGSSDTQYF.

The rearrangement links TRBV18 to TRBJ2-6; 14 bases match TRBD2. This CDR3 has 20 amino acids. The germline V gene has CDR1 KGHSH and CDR2 LQKENI. V was pared by 6 bases and J by 1 base, with 11 bases of the junction left unmatched. The CDR3 sequence is CASSRTSTSGGESGANVLTF. The CDR3 DNA reads as TGTGCCAGCTCTCGAACCTCGACTAGCGGGGGGGAGTCTGGGGCCAACGTCCTGACTTTC.

For the CDR3, the DNA is TGTGCCAGCAGCACCCGTGGGTCTCTAGCCAAAAACATTCAGTACTTC. Protein: CASSTRGSLAKNIQYF. The chain carries TRBV5-6 and TRBJ2-4; D is ambiguous. Trimming shortened V by 4 bases and J by 0 bases, and 14 bases separated the two germline ends. CDR1 is SGHDT and CDR2 is YYEEEE in the germline V gene. The CDR3 sequence is 16 residues long.

The CDR3 is CSGGEGLGNYGYTF. The CDR3 coding sequence is TGCAGCGGCGGCGAGGGACTAGGGAACTATGGCTACACCTTC. The chain is built from TRBV29-1 and TRBJ1-2; tentatively, D is TRBD1 (5 bases). The germline V gene has CDR1 SQVTM and CDR2 ANQGSEA. The CDR3 runs 14 residues. V lost 7 bases, J lost 2 bases, and 17 bases lay in between.

V is TRBV10-3 and J is TRBJ1-2, with D perhaps TRBD1 (6 bases). Germline V gene data show CDR1 as ENHRY and CDR2 as SYGVKD. V dropped 6 bases and J dropped 4 bases, with 12 bases sitting between them. The CDR3 runs to 13 residues. The CDR3 here is CAISPQGSYGYTF. In DNA form, the CDR3 reads TGTGCCATCAGCCCTCAGGGGAGCTATGGCTACACCTTC.

The chain combines TRBV27 with TRBJ2-7, with 8 bases identical to TRBD2. The CDR3 covers 15 residues. Germline loops: CDR1 MNHEY, CDR2 SMNVEV (reference sequence). J lost 1 base, V lost 5 bases, and 7 bases had no gene match. The CDR3, as DNA: TGTGCCAGCAGTAGACGGGAGGGCCCATCCTACGAGCAGTACTTC. It codes for CASSRREGPSYEQYF.

With regard to this clone: At one boundary the junction diverges from the germline segment, which might be a read error. The chain uses TRBV29-1 and TRBJ1-1; D gene unclear. Per germline, CDR1 SQVTM and CDR2 ANQGSEA. This CDR3 region has 14 residues. Here the CDR3 reads CSVEDASMNTEAFF. CDR3 nucleotides: TGCAGCGTCGAAGACGCTAGCATGAACACTGAAGCTTTCTTT.

The chain joins TRBV29-1 to TRBJ1-2, with D unresolved. Per the germline V gene, CDR1 is SQVTM and CDR2 is ANQGSEA. The V end lost 1 base, the J end lost 8 bases, and 14 bases lay between the germline ends. The CDR3 covers 13 residues. CDR3 in DNA: TGCAGCGTTGAAGTATTGGTAGGGTTCGGCTACACCTTC. Its protein product is CSVEVLVGFGYTF.

This chain connects TRBV10-3 to TRBJ2-3; 12 nucleotides agree with TRBD2. There are 16 residues in the CDR3. Germline CDR1 is ENHRY and CDR2 is SYGVKD. With 3 bases clipped from V and 6 bases from J, the junction kept 7 bases outside the gene matches. CDR3 DNA: TGTGCCATCAGTGAACTAGCGGGGGGCCAAGGGGATACGCAGTATTTT. Translated: CAISELAGGQGDTQYF.

This sequence joins TRBV21-1 and TRBJ1-5. TRBV21-1 is termed a pseudogene. This CDR3 has 17 amino acids. Written as DNA, the CDR3 is TGTGCCAGCAGCAAAGGGAGATCCCCCGGGGCGGGTCAGCCCCAGCATTTT. Its translation is CASSKGRSPGAGQPQHF.

The genes are TRBV29-1 and TRBJ1-3; D ambiguous. V lost 7 bases to trimming and J lost 8 bases, with 15 bases between them. The length of the CDR3 is 12 residues. Germline V CDR1 and CDR2: SQVTM, ANQGSEA. The CDR3 here is CSAEIMRDTIYF. The CDR3 bases are TGCAGCGCAGAGATTATGCGGGACACCATATATTTT.

This chain links TRBV28 with TRBJ2-6; D remains unclear. Deletions cut 8 bases from V and 0 bases from J, with 8 bases between. Germline CDR1 reads MDHEN; CDR2 reads SYDVKM. The CDR3 extends over 14 amino acids. As DNA, the CDR3 is TGTGCCAGCTATGATACCTCTGGGGCCAACGTCCTGACTTTC. The encoded protein is CASYDTSGANVLTF.

The V and J genes are TRBV19 and TRBJ1-4; TRBD1 might be the D (5 bases). Germline values: CDR1 LNHDA, CDR2 SQIVND (reference sequence). The CDR3 runs to 15 residues. V lost 7 bases and J lost 5, with 17 bases in between. The DNA for the CDR3 is TGTGCCAGTAAGGATCGCGGACACCCCAATGAAAAACTGTTTTTT. This gives the protein CASKDRGHPNEKLFF.

The chain is built from TRBV11-2 and TRBJ2-6; 9 bases fit TRBD2. Looked up from germline, CDR1 is SGHAT and CDR2 is FQNNGV. Trimming took 0 bases from V and 8 from J; bases not matched to a gene: 5. This CDR3 is built from 16 residues. The CDR3 region is CASSLEAGGPPNVLTF. CDR3 bases: TGTGCCAGCAGCTTAGAAGCGGGAGGACCACCCAACGTCCTGACTTTC.

The chain employs TRBV5-1 and TRBJ1-2; the match to TRBD1 covers 7 bases. Looked up from germline, CDR1 is SGHRS and CDR2 is YFSETQ. The CDR3 covers 15 residues. With 6 bases clipped from V and 3 bases from J, the junction kept 11 bases outside the gene matches. Written as DNA, the CDR3 is TGCGCCAGCACCCCCGGGGACAGCCCTTACTATGGCTACACCTTC. This gives the protein CASTPGDSPYYGYTF.

This clone was recorded only once. The chain combines TRBV5-1 with TRBJ1-2, with D perhaps TRBD1 (6 bases). The CDR3 has 14 residues. The germline V and J ends were trimmed by 4 bases and 8 bases, with 18 bases remaining between them. Germline CDR1 is SGHRS and CDR2 is YFSETQ. CDR3 in amino acids: CASSESQGRGGYTF. Here the CDR3 DNA reads TGCGCCAGCAGCGAGTCACAGGGCCGGGGCGGCTACACCTTC. Supplemented by reference TRBV5-1 and TRBJ1-2, the full variable domain reads KAGVTQTPRYLIKTRGQQVTLSCSPISGHRSVSWYQQTPGQGLQFLFEYFSETQRNKGNFPGRFSGRQFSNSRSEMNVSTLELGDSALYLCASSESQGRGGYTFGSGTRLTVV.

The table lists this clone with a count of one. The gene calls are TRBV7-3 and TRBJ2-7; D possibly corresponds to TRBD1 (6 bases). Germline values: CDR1 SGHTA, CDR2 FQGTGA. The CDR3 has 14 amino acids. Trimming removed 1 base from V and 5 bases from J, with 12 bases in between. CDR3 coding DNA: TGTGCCAGCAGCTTAAACCCGGACAGCCACGAGCAGTACTTC. This translates into CASSLNPDSHEQYF. The full variable domain, its missing parts supplied by reference TRBV7-3 and TRBJ2-7, is GAGVSQTPSNKVTEKGKYVELRCDPISGHTALYWYRQSLGQGPEFLIYFQGTGAADDSGLPNDRFFAVRPEGSVSTLKIQRTERGDSAVYLCASSLNPDSHEQYFGPGTRLTVT.

Turning to this clone: The same CDR3 can be traced to other DNA sequences in this sample. This sequence joins TRBV5-1 and TRBJ1-6, with a tentative D call TRBD1 (5 bases). Germline lookup yields CDR1 SGHRS and CDR2 YFSETQ. V lost 3 bases and J 8 bases, leaving 12 bases between the germline ends. The CDR3 extends over 14 amino acids. This CDR3 reads CASSSGQDYSPLHF. CDR3 sequence (DNA): TGCGCCAGCAGCTCCGGACAAGATTATTCACCCCTCCACTTT. Full variable domain (missing parts from reference TRBV5-1 and TRBJ1-6): KAGVTQTPRYLIKTRGQQVTLSCSPISGHRSVSWYQQTPGQGLQFLFEYFSETQRNKGNFPGRFSGRQFSNSRSEMNVSTLELGDSALYLCASSSGQDYSPLHFGNGTRLTVT.

This chain uses TRBV27 with TRBJ1-1; tentative D call: TRBD1 (6 bases). Germline lookup yields CDR1 MNHEY and CDR2 SMNVEV (reference sequence). The CDR3 loop spans 15 amino acids. Trimming left V 4 bases short and J 10 bases short, with 22 bases between. The CDR3 spells CASSSPRQALAGAFF. CDR3 in DNA: TGTGCCAGCAGTTCACCGAGACAGGCCCTCGCGGGAGCTTTCTTT.

J is TRBJ2-7 and V is TRBV14; TRBD2 is a possible D gene (5 bases). CDR1 and CDR2 from the germline V gene are SGHDN and FVKESK. The germline V and J ends were trimmed by 2 bases and 3 bases, with 8 bases remaining between them. The CDR3 loop spans 13 amino acids. CDR3 DNA sequence: TGTGCCAGCAGCCAAAACCGGGGCTACGAGCAGTACTTC. Its translation is CASSQNRGYEQYF.

The V gene is TRBV28, the J gene TRBJ2-1; maybe TRBD1 (6 bases). The V gene's germline CDR1 is MDHEN and CDR2 SYDVKM. The germline V and J ends were trimmed by 7 bases and 7 bases, with 14 bases remaining between them. This CDR3 is 13 amino acids long. CDR3 nucleotide sequence: TGTGCCAGCATCACGTCAGGGGCGAATGAGCAGTTCTTC. It is translated as CASITSGANEQFF.

V usage is TRBV18 and J usage is TRBJ1-2, with D unresolved. In germline, CDR1 is KGHSH, CDR2 LQKENI. Trimming took 4 bases from V and 4 from J, leaving 13 bases between them. The CDR3 is made up of 14 amino acids. CDR3 in DNA: TGTGCCAGCTCACTCCCCCGGACGGCCTATGGCTACACCTTC. Amino acids: CASSLPRTAYGYTF.